The clone carrying this T cell receptor beta chain occurred once. Germline V gene lookup returns CDR1 DFQATT and CDR2 SNEGSKA (reference sequence). This CDR3 is 10 amino acids long. Trimming pared 5 bases from V and 3 bases from J, leaving 5 bases between. Time point denoted: newly diagnosed, previously untreated cHL patient sample. From thawed PBMCs, CD4+ T cells were purified using magnetic negative selection. This specimen comes from a study of PD-1 blockade in classical Hodgkin lymphoma. Clones were sequenced by immunoSEQ multiplex PCR, and TCRdb holds only the in-frame ones, with some missing. The sample has about 20,000 clones; around four fifths are singletons.

The rearrangement joins TRBV20-1 to TRBJ2-7; D is unresolved. Sequencing input: CD4+ T cells from blood. This receptor was taken from a human donor with classical Hodgkin lymphoma. This CDR3 is CSALRYEQYF. Written as DNA, the CDR3 is TGCAGTGCTCTACGCTACGAGCAGTACTTC.